Listed below are T cell receptor beta chains from one sample, sequenced in a study of blood T cell repertoires in COVID-19. Measured with immunoSEQ multiplex PCR; TCRdb has only the in-frame clones, and not every one. The repertoire holds approximately 330,000 clones, with roughly 87% as singletons. The specimen sequenced was peripheral blood. The receptor set was obtained from a young man with COVID-19, enrolled during active disease. CDR3s include the opening cysteine and the closing phenylalanine or tryptophan. The order of the fields is clone size, V gene, D gene, J gene, CDR3 protein, CDR3 DNA. A D gene is named only where the DNA matches it firmly. Size values are once, few and many counts, or a class for expanded clones, and some rows have none.

size: once
V: TRBV5-5
D: TRBD2
J: TRBJ2-3
CDR3: CASSLAPAGDRADTQYF
DNA: TGTGCCAGCAGCTTGGCGCCTGCGGGAGACCGAGCAGATACGCAGTATTTT

size: -
V: TRBV27
D: TRBD2
J: TRBJ2-5
CDR3: CASSLSSGGGFIQLQYF
DNA: TGTGCCAGCAGTTTATCTAGCGGGGGGGGATTCATACAGTTACAGTACTTC

size: -
V: TRBV5-1
D: -
J: TRBJ2-3
CDR3: CASSLEARTDTQYF
DNA: TGCGCCAGCAGCTTGGAAGCCCGCACAGATACGCAGTATTTT

size: -
V: TRBV7-2
D: -
J: TRBJ1-4
CDR3: CASSLQGGATNEKLFF
DNA: TGTGCCAGCAGCCTCCAGGGAGGGGCAACTAATGAAAAACTGTTTTTT

size: once
V: TRBV7-8
D: -
J: TRBJ1-2
CDR3: CASSLRDNGSGYTF
DNA: TGTGCCAGCAGCTTACGGGACAACGGTTCTGGCTACACCTTC

size: -
V: TRBV28
D: TRBD2
J: TRBJ2-7
CDR3: CASSLTSGPYEQYF
DNA: TGTGCCAGCAGCCTGACTAGCGGTCCCTACGAGCAGTACTTC

size: -
V: TRBV5-1
D: TRBD1
J: TRBJ2-3
CDR3: CASSPGQGGDTQYF
DNA: TGCGCCAGCAGCCCGGGACAGGGAGGAGATACGCAGTATTTT

size: -
V: TRBV5-1
D: -
J: TRBJ2-3
CDR3: CASSLGGSLTDTQYF
DNA: TGCGCCAGCAGCTTAGGCGGCAGCCTCACAGATACGCAGTATTTT

size: -
V: TRBV18
D: TRBD1
J: TRBJ1-1
CDR3: CASSPGTGGYLLAFF
DNA: TGTGCCAGCTCACCAGGGACAGGGGGCTATTTACTGGCTTTCTTT

size: -
V: TRBV11-1
D: -
J: TRBJ1-2
CDR3: CASSLGPDLYGYTF
DNA: TGTGCCAGCAGCTTAGGTCCAGATCTCTATGGCTACACCTTC

size: -
V: TRBV11-3
D: TRBD1
J: TRBJ2-1
CDR3: CASSPNTGTGTKHEQFF
DNA: TGTGCCAGCAGCCCAAATACCGGGACAGGGACAAAACATGAGCAGTTCTTC

size: -
V: TRBV5-1
D: -
J: TRBJ2-1
CDR3: CASSLGTRGLNYNEQFF
DNA: TGCGCCAGCAGCTTGGGCACAAGGGGACTCAACTACAATGAGCAGTTCTTC